The following is a T cell receptor (beta chain) sequence with its context. The antigen is not known. CDR3 length: 16 amino acids. V lost 4 bases, J lost 0 bases, and 12 bases lay in between. From germline, CDR1 is SGHVS and CDR2 FQNEAQ. These data are taken from a study of a mutant IDH1 vaccine in newly diagnosed glioma. Study information: Patients in the study were vaccinated eight times, receiving shots in weeks 1, 3, 5, 7, 11, 15, 19 and 23. Once 4-6 weeks had passed after radiotherapy alone, vaccination started, or it started with temozolomide cycles. Before enrollment, the patients had been treated with radiotherapy alone, temozolomide alone, or both together. Most of them had received both.

Time point given: week 5, during vaccination. In every dose of vaccine, 300 ug of mutant IDH1 20-mer peptide was given alongside topical imiquimod. Assay used: immunoSEQ multiplex PCR; TCRdb lists only in-frame clones, some missing. The sample records just under 80,000 clones, 91% being singletons. Study-wide results and limits: Pseudoprogression appears to have had no connection to changes in top peripheral T cell clonotypes.

The source was PBMCs, collected from a glioma patient whose treatment included an IDH1 peptide vaccine. The genes are TRBV7-8 and TRBJ2-2; D perhaps matches TRBD2 (6 bases). This receptor was taken from a woman in her forties or fifties with glioma. This CDR3 is CASSSSGAANTGELFF. As DNA, the CDR3 is TGTGCCAGCAGCTCCTCGGGAGCCGCGAACACCGGGGAGCTGTTTTTT.